The entry below gives a single T cell receptor (beta chain) sequence along with its context. This clone appeared a single time. Its antigen is unknown. Nothing much larger sits one base from this clone, and base qualities are not available. TCRbeta CDR3 regions were amplified from genomic DNA using the immunoSEQ Assay, a bias-controlled multiplex PCR. The original pipeline was this. Nucleated cell counts per sample were estimated from amplification of reference gene primers within the assay. To quantify the absolute abundance of each unique TCRbeta CDR3 rearrangement, sequence reads were collapsed and filtered. Productive Simpson clonality was computed per sample as the square root of Simpson's diversity index over productive rearrangements. As stored in TCRdb, this immuneACCESS dataset retains in-frame rearrangements with V and J assigned. A fraction of the clones does not appear; measured against another copy, unresolved V genes explain less than half of the discrepancy, and the remainder lacks a known reason. V and J calls and clone size follow that table, whereas D and trimming were derived from the DNA. Within this sample are over 130,000 clones, with almost 85% of them counted one time only. Of the sample, nearly 3.5% is held by the ten largest clones.

The record originates from a study of blood T cell repertoires in COVID-19 (dated by TCRdb to the early 2020s). In terms of the full investigation: Collaborator samples came from the United States, Italy and Spain and covered acute and convalescent phases of COVID-19. Deeply sampled blood TCRbeta repertoires from subjects exposed to, actively infected with, or recovered from COVID-19 were included in the dataset. The repertoires were made available in a free public database intended to serve as a resource for research on the immune response to SARS-CoV-2. The sample metadata nearly always contained a de-identified subject ID, COVID-19 status, age in years and sex. The samples were drawn from the first 160 participants of the ongoing ImmuneRACE study and from 950 to 1,500 subjects provided by 6 global collaborators. Where available, HLA class I and class II types were obtained from metadata supplied by the sample provider rather than from assay-based typing. The prospective study material was composed of cDNA or gDNA derived from T cells, B-cell-depleted T cells, or PBMCs. Overall results and qualifications from the work: Clinical and demographic metadata were provided uncurated, with the amount varying by source and participant.

CDR1 and CDR2 (MNHEY, SVGAGI) derive from the germline V gene. The CDR3 covers 14 residues, taking in both the cysteine and the phenylalanine. The DNA shown is the 42-base CDR3, in frame from base 1. The junction carries 9 bases between V and J, which are trimmed by 0 bases and 4 bases respectively. Enrolling through a virtual design, the prospective study's participants ranged in age from roughly 18 to 100 years and lived across roughly 24 United States geographic areas. In the prospective study, cohorts were assigned on the basis of participant-reported clinical history obtained from a screening survey and a study questionnaire. Each participant in the prospective study had whole blood, serum and a nasopharyngeal or oropharyngeal swab collected by mobile phlebotomists. Over a roughly two-month period, participants in the prospective study had the option of providing additional blood draws and questionnaires. Before DNA extraction, blood samples from the prospective study were shipped at room temperature or frozen.

Rearrangement joined TRBV6-5 to TRBJ1-2; the D gene is unclear. The sequence came from a woman between 50 and 59 years old with acute COVID-19. The sequenced sample consisted of PBMCs or T cells enriched from blood (not recorded which). The CDR3 is CASSYSRVGYGYTF. Here is the DNA: TGTGCCAGCAGTTACTCGAGGGTAGGCTATGGCTACACCTTC.